The clone carrying this TCR beta chain was detected only a few times. A much larger clone lies a single base off, so this may be a read error. The sample originates from a study of quantifying T cell responses using KT2 cells. Study-wide background: Reverse transcription used primers in the TCR alpha and beta constant regions. The second PCR ran as a qPCR until a predetermined fluorescence threshold was reached.

A single-stranded UMI oligo with SP2 sequence was ligated to cDNA 3' ends. An equimolar mix of RC1.1 and RC1.2 primed the beta chain across TRBC1 and TRBC2. TCRdb independently ran MiXCR on the UMI-ligation and nested PCR reads; one entry per CDR3 protein. The sample shows tens of thousands of distinct CDR3 sequences, about 12% of them seen only once. Unfractionated PBMC were spiked with known numbers of KT2 clone cells. This TCR came from a human donor. The sequenced sample consisted of PBMCs spiked with cells of the T cell clone KT2.

CDR3 region: CASSTSGTNRYGYNF. The CDR3 DNA reads as TGTGCCAGTAGTACTTCCGGGACAAATCGATATGGCTACAACTTC. The V gene is TRBV19, the J gene TRBJ1-2; a weak D match, TRBD1 (6 bases). The CDR3 sequence is 15 residues long. Germline CDR1 is LNHDA and CDR2 is SQIVND (reference sequence).